Presented here are 19 T cell receptor beta chains from one specimen sequenced in a study of T cells in Graves' hyperthyroidism and ophthalmopathy. TCR beta CDR3 regions were amplified from RNA transcripts. RT-PCR in the first round (using the HTBI primer set) targeted the TCR CDR3. One entry per CDR3 protein results from TCRdb running MiXCR on the multiplex PCR reads. This table holds 450,000 to 550,000 distinct CDR3 sequences, roughly a quarter found once. Sequenced: blood. These receptors originate from a woman younger than 45 with Graves' ophthalmopathy.

This clonotype appeared many times. The chain couples TRBV10-2 to TRBJ2-5; D remains unclear. The ends were cut back, 4 bases at V and 2 bases at J, with 8 bases in the middle. The CDR3 has 13 residues. Germline assignment: CDR1 WSHSY and CDR2 SAAADI. Here the CDR3 DNA reads TGCGCCAGCAGTGCTAGTAGTCAAGAGACCCAGTACTTC. It codes for CASSASSQETQYF.

There are many counts of this clonotype. The V gene is TRBV5-1, the J gene TRBJ2-7; maybe TRBD1 (6 bases). V was trimmed by 2 bases and J by 5 bases, leaving 8 bases between them. Germline V gene sequence: CDR1 SGHRS, CDR2 YFSETQ. This CDR3 is 12 amino acids long. This chain's CDR3 is CASSLQGNEQYF. CDR3 DNA sequence: TGCGCCAGCAGCTTACAGGGTAACGAGCAGTACTTC.

V and J are TRBV28 and TRBJ1-2; D may be TRBD1 (6 bases). Germline V CDR1 and CDR2: MDHEN, SYDVKM. CDR3 size: 15 residues. V was trimmed by 8 bases and J by 2 bases, leaving 18 bases between them. Here the CDR3 reads CASGPPGDINYGYTF. The CDR3 DNA sequence: TGTGCCAGCGGTCCGCCAGGGGATATCAACTATGGCTACACCTTC.

This clonotype has at least ten counts. J is TRBJ1-1 and V is TRBV28; no reliable D call. Germline CDR1 is MDHEN and CDR2 is SYDVKM. The ends were cut back, 5 bases at V and 5 bases at J, with 9 bases in the middle. The CDR3 is 12 amino acids. DNA of the CDR3: TGTGCCAGCAGTATCCGAGGAACTGAAGCTTTCTTT. Translated: CASSIRGTEAFF.

The V and J genes are TRBV11-1 and TRBJ2-7; the D is unclear. This CDR3 is built from 12 residues. Germline V gene data show CDR1 as SGHAT and CDR2 as FQDESV (reference sequence). Trimming took off 5 bases at V and 2 bases at J, with 7 bases between the two ends. In DNA, the CDR3 is TGTGCCAGCAGCGACACGGCCTACGAGCAGTACTTC. Its translation: CASSDTAYEQYF.

V usage is TRBV12-3 or TRBV12-4 and J usage is TRBJ2-7, with D possibly TRBD2 on 7 matching bases. V was trimmed by 5 bases and J by 2 bases, leaving 13 bases between them. The CDR3 spans 14 residues. CDR3 in amino acids: CASSLGGLAYEQYF. For the CDR3, the DNA is TGTGCCAGCAGTCTCGGGGGGCTAGCCTACGAGCAGTACTTC.

This clonotype was detected ten times or more. The chain links TRBV4-1 to TRBJ1-1, with D hard to call. V lost 0 bases and J lost 0, with 11 bases in between. The germline gives CDR1 MGHRA, CDR2 YSYEKL. The CDR3 runs to 16 residues. DNA for the CDR3: TGCGCCAGCAGCCAAGATGTCCCCGCGATGAACACTGAAGCTTTCTTT. Protein product: CASSQDVPAMNTEAFF.

This clonotype was seen ten or more times. The genes are TRBV20-1 and TRBJ2-5; D remains ambiguous. The V end lost 3 bases, the J end lost 5 bases, and 13 bases lay between the germline ends. The germline V gene encodes CDR1 DFQATT and CDR2 SNEGSKA (reference sequence). The CDR3 extends over 13 amino acids. The CDR3 here is CSASGLGLETQYF. CDR3 DNA: TGCAGTGCTAGCGGGTTGGGGTTGGAGACCCAGTACTTC.

The genes are TRBV5-1 and TRBJ2-6; D gene ambiguous. V was pared by 0 bases and J by 3 bases, with 7 bases between. The CDR3 has 15 residues. CDR1 and CDR2 from the germline V gene are SGHRS and YFSETQ. The CDR3 is CASSLAGIGANVLTF. The CDR3 coding sequence is TGCGCCAGCAGCTTGGCAGGTATTGGGGCCAACGTCCTGACTTTC.

This clonotype was counted only a few times. The chain employs TRBV3-1 and TRBJ1-2, with unresolved D. CDR1 and CDR2 from the germline V gene are LGHDT and YNNKEL (reference sequence). The length of the CDR3 is 14 residues. Trimming stripped 0 bases from V and 8 bases from J, with 13 bases between. The CDR3 DNA is TGTGCCAGCAGCCAAGATCGGAGTCCGGGAGGCTACACCTTC. Amino acids: CASSQDRSPGGYTF.

V gene TRBV20-1 combines with J gene TRBJ1-6; possibly TRBD1 for D (5 bases). CDR3 size: 14 residues. V lost 7 bases, J lost 5 bases, and 15 bases lay in between. Germline V lookup: CDR1 DFQATT, CDR2 SNEGSKA (reference sequence). CDR3 sequence reads: CSVPGTGDNSPLHF. CDR3 nucleotide sequence: TGCAGTGTTCCCGGGACCGGGGATAATTCACCCCTCCACTTT.

Ten or more counts support this clonotype. The chain employs TRBV5-6 and TRBJ2-5; no reliable D call. CDR1 and CDR2 from the germline V gene are SGHDT and YYEEEE. Trimming took off 3 bases at V and 5 bases at J, with 11 bases between the two ends. The CDR3 runs to 13 residues. DNA for the CDR3: TGTGCCAGCAGCTCCGACACGGAGGAGACCCAGTACTTC. Protein product: CASSSDTEETQYF.

The sample holds many counts of this clonotype. The J gene is TRBJ2-7, the V gene TRBV11-2; maybe TRBD2 (6 bases). Germline V gene sequence: CDR1 SGHAT, CDR2 FQNNGV. The CDR3 runs 15 residues. The V and J ends lost 5 bases and 0 bases respectively, with 14 bases between them. The CDR3 here is CASSRGTPSSYEQYF. As DNA, the CDR3 is TGTGCCAGCAGCCGCGGGACGCCCAGCTCCTACGAGCAGTACTTC. The whole variable domain, remainder taken from reference TRBV11-2 and TRBJ2-7, is EAGVAQSPRYKIIEKRQSVAFWCNPISGHATLYWYQQILGQGPKLLIQFQNNGVVDDSQLPKDRFSAERLKGVDSTLKIQPAKLEDSAVYLCASSRGTPSSYEQYFGPGTRLTVT.

The chain combines TRBV12-3 or TRBV12-4 with TRBJ2-7, with 7 bases aligning to TRBD1. The CDR3 totals 15 residues. The V gene end was trimmed by 3 bases and the J gene end by 0 bases; junction bases not matched to a gene: 5. CDR3 sequence: CASSLTGQLSYEQYF. The CDR3 DNA follows: TGTGCCAGCAGTTTGACGGGACAGCTCTCCTACGAGCAGTACTTC.

This chain links TRBV2 with TRBJ2-3; 10 nucleotides match TRBD2. Germline V gives CDR1 SNHLY, CDR2 FYNNEI. After removal of 5 bases from V and 4 bases from J, the junction contained 3 bases not matched to a gene. The CDR3 has 14 amino acids. CDR3 loop: CASSFSGGSDTQYF. DNA for the CDR3: TGTGCCAGCAGTTTTAGCGGGGGGTCAGATACGCAGTATTTT.

Only a few counts were recorded for this clonotype. One end of the junction does not line up with germline, which may come from a read error. This chain uses TRBV6-5 with TRBJ2-5; a weak D match, TRBD1 (5 bases). Germline values: CDR1 MNHEY, CDR2 SVGAGI. The CDR3 sequence is 14 residues long. The CDR3 DNA sequence: TGTGCCAACAGTTACGGGCAGGGCCAAGAGACCCAGTACTTC. Protein sequence: CANSYGQGQETQYF.

There are many counts of this clonotype. The chain carries TRBV7-9 and TRBJ2-7, with D unclear. This CDR3 is built from 14 residues. Germline V gene data show CDR1 as SEHNR and CDR2 as FQNEAQ (reference sequence). The V and J ends lost 3 bases and 0 bases respectively, with 9 bases between them. DNA for the CDR3: TGTGCCAGCAGCTTCGCTGCAGCCTCCTACGAGCAGTACTTC. Translation gives CASSFAAASYEQYF.

This chain connects TRBV28 to TRBJ1-2; 10 nucleotides align to TRBD1. The CDR3 runs 15 residues. Germline CDR1 MDHEN, CDR2 SYDVKM. Trimming removed 0 bases from V and 5 bases from J; junction bases left unmatched: 3. The CDR3 DNA reads TGTGCCAGCAGTTTATGGGGGACAGGGGAATATGGCTACACCTTC. Translated, it gives CASSLWGTGEYGYTF.

This clonotype was recorded at least ten times. The chain combines TRBV2 with TRBJ1-5, with D maybe TRBD1 (5 bases). The CDR3 runs to 16 residues. V was pared by 7 bases and J by 0 bases, with 16 bases between. Germline V CDR1 and CDR2: SNHLY, FYNNEI. The CDR3 spells CASNRGSGHSNQPQHF. The CDR3 nucleotides are TGTGCCAGCAACCGGGGCTCCGGACATAGCAATCAGCCCCAGCATTTT.